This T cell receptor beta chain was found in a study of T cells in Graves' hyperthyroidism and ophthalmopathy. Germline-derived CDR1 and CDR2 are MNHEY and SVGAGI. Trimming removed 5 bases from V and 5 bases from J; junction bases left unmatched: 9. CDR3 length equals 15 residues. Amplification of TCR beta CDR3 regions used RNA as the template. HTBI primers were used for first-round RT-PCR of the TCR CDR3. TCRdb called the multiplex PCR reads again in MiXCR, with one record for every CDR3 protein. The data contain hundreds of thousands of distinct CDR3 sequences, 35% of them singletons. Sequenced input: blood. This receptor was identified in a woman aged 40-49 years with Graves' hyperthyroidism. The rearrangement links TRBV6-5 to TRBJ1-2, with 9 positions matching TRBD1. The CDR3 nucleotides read TGTGCCAGCAGTACTACAGGGGGCGACGTGTATGGCTACACCTTC. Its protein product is CASSTTGGDVYGYTF.